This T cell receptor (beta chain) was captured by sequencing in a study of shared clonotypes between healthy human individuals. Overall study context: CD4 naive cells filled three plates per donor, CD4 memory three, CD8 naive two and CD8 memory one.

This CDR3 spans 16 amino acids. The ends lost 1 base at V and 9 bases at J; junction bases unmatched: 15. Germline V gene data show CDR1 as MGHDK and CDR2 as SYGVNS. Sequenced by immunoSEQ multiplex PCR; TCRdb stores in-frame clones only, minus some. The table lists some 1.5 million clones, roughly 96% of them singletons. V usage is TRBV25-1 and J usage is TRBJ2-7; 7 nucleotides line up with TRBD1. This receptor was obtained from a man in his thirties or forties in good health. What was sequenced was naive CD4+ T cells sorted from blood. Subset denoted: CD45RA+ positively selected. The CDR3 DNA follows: TGTGCCAGCAGTGAATTTATCGTAGGGGGCGCGGGTCGGCAGTACTTC. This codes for CASSEFIVGGAGRQYF.